This entry features one TCR beta chain sequence. Here immunoSEQ multiplex PCR was the method, and the copy in TCRdb shows in-frame clones only, minus some. Of over 250,000 clones in the sample, 86% were seen once. Trimming took 6 bases from V and 4 from J, leaving 12 bases between them. Germline values: CDR1 LNHDA, CDR2 SQIVND (reference sequence). CDR3 length equals 14 residues. The sample comes from a study of blood T cell repertoires in COVID-19. Donors were grouped by their self-reported clinical history. Symptom resolution, clearance, or two negative PCRs marked donors in Cohort 3 as recovered. Material: PBMCs or T cells enriched from blood (not recorded which). The receptor was isolated from a woman aged 18-29 years who had recovered from COVID-19. This chain joins TRBV19 and TRBJ2-2; D is perhaps TRBD2 (5 bases). The CDR3, as DNA: TGTGCCAGTAGCCCCCAGGCGGGCACCGGGGAGCTGTTTTTT. This sequence encodes CASSPQAGTGELFF.